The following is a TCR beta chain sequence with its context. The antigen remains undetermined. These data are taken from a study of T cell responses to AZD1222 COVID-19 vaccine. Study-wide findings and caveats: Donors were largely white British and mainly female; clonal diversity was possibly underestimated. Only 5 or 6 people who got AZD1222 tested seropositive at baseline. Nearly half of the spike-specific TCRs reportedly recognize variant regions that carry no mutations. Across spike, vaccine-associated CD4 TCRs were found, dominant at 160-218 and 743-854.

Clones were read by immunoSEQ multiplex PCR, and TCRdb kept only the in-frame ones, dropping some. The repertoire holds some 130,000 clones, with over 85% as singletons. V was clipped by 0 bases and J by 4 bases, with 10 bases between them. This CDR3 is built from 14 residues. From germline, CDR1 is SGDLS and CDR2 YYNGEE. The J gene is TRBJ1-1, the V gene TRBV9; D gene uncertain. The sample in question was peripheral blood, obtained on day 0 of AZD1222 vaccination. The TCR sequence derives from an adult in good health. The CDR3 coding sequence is TGTGCCAGCAGCGTAGATATGTCGGGCACTGAAGCTTTCTTT. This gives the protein CASSVDMSGTEAFF.